This T cell receptor beta chain was profiled in a study of T cell responses to AZD1222 COVID-19 vaccine. General study results and limits: Epitopes outside B.1.351 and B.1.1.7 mutated regions reportedly drew nearly half of spike TCRs. Vaccine-associated CD4 TCRs spanned spike, dominant at 160-218 and 743-854.

As for this clone: Antigen: not known.

Profiled with immunoSEQ multiplex PCR; TCRdb holds only in-frame clones, not every one. The sample carries over 140,000 clones, approximately 92% recorded once. CDR1 and CDR2 (germline): MNHEY, SMNVEV (reference sequence). Trimming at V came to 8 bases and at J to 6 bases, leaving 6 bases not matched to a gene. The CDR3 is 13 residues long. The sequence derives from an adult in good health. The chain has TRBV27 and TRBJ1-5, with 8 nucleotides matching TRBD1. The sequences come from peripheral blood, collected on day 0 of AZD1222 vaccination. The CDR3 region is CASRDRGAQPQHF. The CDR3 region has the DNA TGTGCCAGCCGTGACAGGGGAGCTCAGCCCCAGCATTTT.